Listed here are 20 T cell receptor beta chains from one sample, sequenced in a study of cytomegalovirus exposure and HLA in healthy donors. A multiplex PCR was run with 60 Vbeta primers and 13 Jbeta primers. The data were produced by immunoSEQ multiplex PCR, yet TCRdb's version contains in-frame clones alone and is incomplete. The sample consists of 90,000 or so clones, just under 80% of them appearing once. Sequencing was done on a sample of PBMCs. All receptors derive from a male donor in good health and CMV-seropositive.

The chain employs TRBV28 and TRBJ2-2; TRBD1 might be the D (6 bases). The germline gives CDR1 MDHEN, CDR2 SYDVKM. This CDR3 spans 14 amino acids. The V gene lost 5 bases and the J gene lost 4 bases, with 11 bases spanning the gap. The CDR3 is CASSVNRATGELFF. The DNA for the CDR3 is TGTGCCAGCAGTGTCAACAGGGCCACCGGGGAGCTGTTTTTT.

The gene calls are TRBV27 and TRBJ2-1, with D possibly being TRBD2 (6 bases). CDR1 and CDR2 (germline): MNHEY, SMNVEV (reference sequence). V was shortened by 8 bases and J by 4 bases, with 21 bases between the two germline ends. The CDR3 totals 16 residues. This chain's CDR3 is CASGLVGTPLYNEQFF. The DNA of the CDR3 is TGTGCCAGCGGCCTCGTCGGGACTCCCCTATACAATGAGCAGTTCTTC.

The rearrangement uses TRBV25-1 and TRBJ2-3; D may be TRBD2 (6 bases). The germline V and J ends were trimmed by 6 bases and 2 bases, with 9 bases remaining between them. The CDR3 is made up of 13 amino acids. Germline CDR1 reads MGHDK; CDR2 reads SYGVNS. CDR3 region: CASRRDLTDTQYF. DNA of the CDR3: TGTGCCAGCAGGCGGGACCTCACAGATACGCAGTATTTT. Looking up the rest from reference TRBV25-1 and TRBJ2-3 gives the full variable domain: EADIYQTPRYLVIGTGKKITLECSQTMGHDKMYWYQQDPGMELHLIHYSYGVNSTEKGDLSSESTVSRIRTEHFPLTLESARPSHTSQYLCASRRDLTDTQYFGPGTRLTVL.

The chain links TRBV7-2 to TRBJ1-3; 7 nucleotides align to TRBD1. CDR3 length: 19 residues. V lost 1 base and J lost 3; bases outside the gene matches: 15. Germline V gene lookup returns CDR1 SGHTA and CDR2 FQGNSA. Written as DNA, the CDR3 is TGTGCCAGCAGCTTAGGGGCCGGACAGGTCGGCCTCGGTGGAAACACCATATATTTT. Its protein is CASSLGAGQVGLGGNTIYF.

This sequence joins TRBV2 and TRBJ2-1; 8 positions agree with TRBD1. The CDR3 is made up of 14 amino acids. The V gene end was trimmed by 8 bases and the J gene end by 3 bases; junction bases not matched to a gene: 6. Germline V gene sequence: CDR1 SNHLY, CDR2 FYNNEI. This chain's CDR3 is CASYQGADYNEQFF. CDR3 coding DNA: TGTGCCAGCTATCAGGGGGCAGACTACAATGAGCAGTTCTTC.

This clone has a handful of counts. The chain has TRBV27 and TRBJ1-5, with a tentative D call TRBD1 (6 bases). Germline V gene sequence: CDR1 MNHEY, CDR2 SMNVEV (reference sequence). This CDR3 is built from 14 residues. V shed 3 bases and J shed 3 bases, with 9 bases lying between them. In DNA, the CDR3 is TGTGCCAGCAGTTTCACAGGGATCAATCAGCCCCAGCATTTT. Its protein is CASSFTGINQPQHF.

The rearrangement links TRBV6-5 to TRBJ1-6, with 12 bases aligning to TRBD1. Germline CDR1 and CDR2: MNHEY and SVGAGI. After removal of 4 bases from V and 10 bases from J, the junction contained 2 bases not matched to a gene. The CDR3 contains 14 residues. The CDR3: CASSSGTGGSPLHF. In DNA form, the CDR3 reads TGTGCCAGCAGTTCCGGGACAGGGGGCTCACCCCTCCACTTT.

This clone has just a few counts. The V call is TRBV6-1, the J call TRBJ2-3; tentative D call: TRBD2 (6 bases). The CDR3 sequence is 15 residues long. V shed 6 bases and J shed 1 base, with 14 bases lying between them. Germline-derived CDR1 and CDR2 are MNHNS and SASEGT. The CDR3 here is CASSKTGLGTDTQYF. The CDR3 DNA is TGTGCCAGCAGCAAGACGGGACTCGGCACAGATACGCAGTATTTT.

The chain links TRBV27 to TRBJ2-7, with 11 bases matching TRBD2. The germline V gene has CDR1 MNHEY and CDR2 SMNVEV (reference sequence). V was pared by 6 bases and J by 4 bases, with 8 bases of the junction left unmatched. The CDR3 extends over 15 amino acids. The CDR3 nucleotides are TGTGCCAGCAGACTTCTAGCGGGGGGACAGTACGAGCAGTACTTC. It yields the protein CASRLLAGGQYEQYF.

The chain carries TRBV21-1 and TRBJ2-5; TRBD2 is the table's D call, not checked against the DNA. TRBV21-1 is tagged as a pseudogene. The CDR3 extends over 17 amino acids. The DNA of the CDR3 is TGTGCCAGCAGTACTTATAGCGGGGGGGCGGATCAAGAGACCCAGTACTTC. Translating gives CASSTYSGGADQETQYF.

V is TRBV5-1 and J is TRBJ2-5; D possibly corresponds to TRBD1 (6 bases). V lost 4 bases and J lost 1, with 8 bases in between. Germline CDR1 reads SGHRS; CDR2 reads YFSETQ. The CDR3 is made up of 13 amino acids. CDR3 sequence: CASSRGGQETQYF. For the CDR3, the DNA is TGCGCCAGCAGCCGAGGGGGCCAAGAGACCCAGTACTTC.

The chain has TRBV19 and TRBJ1-1, with 10 bases lining up with TRBD1. Trimming cost V 8 bases and J 0 bases; bases outside gene matches: 9. The CDR3 has 16 residues. Germline lookup yields CDR1 LNHDA and CDR2 SQIVND (reference sequence). The CDR3 sequence is CASGTGVDLMNTEAFF. The CDR3 nucleotides are TGTGCCAGTGGGACAGGGGTAGACCTCATGAACACTGAAGCTTTCTTT.

This clone has a handful of counts. The V gene is TRBV2, the J gene TRBJ2-1; weak D call: TRBD1 (6 bases). This CDR3 spans 13 amino acids. Germline V gene data show CDR1 as SNHLY and CDR2 as FYNNEI. The V end was cut by 4 bases, the J end by 3 bases, with 7 bases between. CDR3 protein: CASSVDSYNEQFF. The CDR3 DNA reads TGTGCCAGCAGTGTGGACAGCTACAATGAGCAGTTCTTC.

The genes are TRBV5-1 and TRBJ2-7; the D gene is possibly TRBD1 (5 bases). V dropped 0 bases and J dropped 9 bases, with 13 bases sitting between them. CDR1 SGHRS and CDR2 YFSETQ come from the germline V gene. This CDR3 has 13 residues. CDR3 in DNA: TGCGCCAGCAGCTTGGCCACTGGTCAGGGGCAGTACTTC. It yields the protein CASSLATGQGQYF.

The chain uses TRBV19 and TRBJ1-6, with D tentatively TRBD1 (5 bases). The CDR3 spans 18 residues. In germline, CDR1 is LNHDA, CDR2 SQIVND (reference sequence). The ends were cut back, 6 bases at V and 3 bases at J, with 21 bases in the middle. The CDR3, as DNA: TGTGCCAGTAGGGGGGGATTTATATCGCTGAACTATAATTCACCCCTCCACTTT. The encoded protein is CASRGGFISLNYNSPLHF.

The chain employs TRBV10-2 and TRBJ2-3; 8 bases are shared with TRBD2. The CDR3 has 15 residues. V gave up 6 bases and J gave up 5 bases; unmatched junction bases: 10. The V gene's germline CDR1 is WSHSY and CDR2 SAAADI. CDR3 protein: CASRGGLAGGDTQYF. The CDR3 nucleotides read TGCGCCAGCAGGGGAGGCCTTGCGGGAGGAGATACGCAGTATTTT.

V gene TRBV7-9 combines with J gene TRBJ2-3; 10 bases match TRBD1. This CDR3 has 14 amino acids. The V gene's germline CDR1 is SEHNR and CDR2 FQNEAQ (reference sequence). The V gene end was trimmed by 11 bases and the J gene end by 1 base; junction bases not matched to a gene: 6. The CDR3 sequence: CAGTGTGGTDTQYF. DNA of the CDR3: TGTGCCGGCACCGGGACAGGGGGCACAGATACGCAGTATTTT.

The V and J genes are TRBV7-2 and TRBJ2-3, with TRBD2 as a possible D gene (6 bases). This CDR3 is 16 amino acids long. V shed 5 bases and J shed 6 bases, with 21 bases lying between them. Germline CDR1 is SGHTA and CDR2 is FQGNSA. The CDR3 bases are TGTGCCAGCAGCCCCCTTCGGGCGGGAAGCTACGATACGCAGTATTTT. Amino acid sequence: CASSPLRAGSYDTQYF.

The chain carries TRBV19 and TRBJ1-4; D is perhaps TRBD1 (6 bases). This CDR3 spans 16 amino acids. Between the trimmed V and J ends, which lost 4 bases and 4 bases, there was a span of 16 bases. In germline, CDR1 is LNHDA, CDR2 SQIVND (reference sequence). The CDR3: CASSTYATGVNEKLFF. The CDR3 nucleotides are TGTGCCAGTAGTACCTACGCGACAGGCGTTAATGAAAAACTGTTTTTT.

The rearrangement uses TRBV29-1 and TRBJ1-2, with D possibly being TRBD1 (5 bases). Germline CDR1 reads SQVTM; CDR2 reads ANQGSEA. The ends were cut back, 4 bases at V and 5 bases at J, with 17 bases in the middle. CDR3 size: 14 residues. CDR3 amino acids: CSVAMEGREYGYTF. In DNA, the CDR3 is TGCAGCGTTGCGATGGAGGGGAGGGAGTATGGCTACACCTTC. The full variable domain, completed using reference TRBV29-1 and TRBJ1-2, is SAVISQKPSRDICQRGTSLTIQCQVDSQVTMMFWYRQQPGQSLTLIATANQGSEATYESGFVIDKFPISRPNLTFSTLTVSNMSPEDSSIYLCSVAMEGREYGYTFGSGTRLTVV.